This record looks at one T cell receptor beta chain sequence and its context. No antigen is known for it. Compared with germline, one end of the junction differs, possibly owing to a read error. Other nucleotide sequences from this sample produce the same CDR3. The PCR was carried out with 60 Vbeta primers and 13 Jbeta primers. Assay used: immunoSEQ multiplex PCR; TCRdb lists only in-frame clones, some missing. The sample gives approximately 81,000 clones, roughly 83% of which show up once; approximately 2.4% is in the top ten. The source of the sample is a study of cytomegalovirus exposure and HLA in healthy donors. Study outcomes and limitations: Accurate predictions that matched the HLA-A and HLA-B alleles of most subjects were reportedly made from TCR beta sequences. A previous analysis found most TCR beta V segments productive roughly 87% or roughly 30% of the time.

This CDR3 spans 15 amino acids. CDR1 and CDR2 (germline): MGHRA, YSYEKL. This chain connects TRBV4-1 to TRBJ2-5; 10 bases are a match to TRBD2. Sequencing was done on a sample of PBMCs. The TCR comes from a woman aged 45-59 years in good health and CMV-seronegative. The CDR3 DNA reads as TGCGCCAGCAGCCTGGTCCCAAGCGGGGGGGAGACTCAGTACTTC. This sequence encodes CASSLVPSGGETQYF.